This T cell receptor (beta chain) derives from a study of shared clonotypes between healthy human individuals. Sequenced by immunoSEQ multiplex PCR; TCRdb stores in-frame clones only, minus some. The sample lists approximately 2,300,000 clones, around 92% occurring once. Unmatched junction bases numbered 11, after V lost 4 bases and J lost 11 bases. The germline V gene has CDR1 SGHTS and CDR2 YDEGEE. The CDR3 spans 13 residues. The TCR sequence derives from a man between 18 and 35 years old in good health. Some clones in this sample may be carry-over from other donors' samples. The chain employs TRBV5-8 and TRBJ1-1; 7 bases align to TRBD1. What was sequenced was naive CD4+ T cells from PBMCs. The subset: CD45RA+ positively selected. The DNA of the CDR3 is TGTGCCAGCAGCGCCACAGGGGCCTGGCGGGCTTTCTTT. Protein sequence: CASSATGAWRAFF.